The 28 T cell receptor beta chains below were found in one sample sequenced in a study of blood T cell repertoires in COVID-19. Sequencing used immunoSEQ multiplex PCR; TCRdb keeps in-frame clones, though not all of them. The table records about 14,000 clones, approximately 83% of them present only once. Sequencing input: peripheral blood. The receptor source for this set is a woman aged 60-75 years with acute or convalescent COVID-19.

The V gene is TRBV15, the J gene TRBJ1-4; no clear D. The germline V gene has CDR1 LNHNV and CDR2 YYDKDF (reference sequence). The V and J ends lost 3 bases and 5 bases respectively, with 13 bases between them. CDR3 length: 15 residues. As DNA, the CDR3 is TGTGCCACCAGCAGGACCGGGATAGGGAATGAAAAACTGTTTTTT. Protein sequence: CATSRTGIGNEKLFF.

The chain joins TRBV19 to TRBJ1-6, with 9 bases that match TRBD1. Germline V gene data show CDR1 as LNHDA and CDR2 as SQIVND (reference sequence). Unmatched junction bases numbered 10, after V lost 6 bases and J lost 10 bases. There are 15 residues in the CDR3. The CDR3 spells CASRILDRGGSPLHF. As DNA, the CDR3 is TGTGCCAGTAGGATATTGGACAGGGGAGGGTCACCCCTCCACTTT. Full variable domain (outside the CDR3, taken from reference TRBV19 and TRBJ1-6): DGGITQSPKYLFRKEGQNVTLSCEQNLNHDAMYWYRQDPGQGLRLIYYSQIVNDFQKGDIAEGYSVSREKKESFPLTVTSAQKNPTAFYLCASRILDRGGSPLHFGNGTRLTVT.

The chain uses TRBV6-1 and TRBJ2-3; the D is unclear. Per the germline V gene, CDR1 is MNHNS and CDR2 is SASEGT. The CDR3 consists of 15 residues. V was pared by 2 bases and J by 0 bases, with 9 bases between. CDR3 nucleotides: TGTGCCAGCAGTGAACCTCCTTTCAGCACAGATACGCAGTATTTT. Protein sequence: CASSEPPFSTDTQYF.

The chain employs TRBV19 and TRBJ2-3; a weak D match, TRBD1 (6 bases). With 2 bases removed from V and 0 bases from J, the gap between germline ends came to 9 bases. Germline V lookup: CDR1 LNHDA, CDR2 SQIVND (reference sequence). The CDR3 totals 15 residues. CDR3 amino acids: CASSITGFSTDTQYF. The CDR3 DNA sequence: TGTGCCAGTAGTATAACAGGGTTTAGCACAGATACGCAGTATTTT.

The sample holds a few counts of this clone. The J gene is TRBJ2-1, the V gene TRBV2, with 11 bases fitting TRBD2. Germline trimming cut 4 bases from V and 2 bases from J; bases unmatched to any gene: 13. The germline V gene encodes CDR1 SNHLY and CDR2 FYNNEI. This CDR3 has 19 residues. The CDR3 reads CASSVLSSGGPRAYNEQFF. In DNA, the CDR3 is TGTGCCAGCAGTGTTTTGTCTAGCGGGGGGCCTCGGGCCTACAATGAGCAGTTCTTC. Based on the CDR3 plus reference TRBV2 and TRBJ2-1, the full variable domain is EPEVTQTPSHQVTQMGQEVILRCVPISNHLYFYWYRQILGQKVEFLVSFYNNEISEKSEIFDDQFSVERPDGSNFTLKIRSTKLEDSAMYFCASSVLSSGGPRAYNEQFFGPGTRLTVL.

The chain carries TRBV18 and TRBJ2-3; D gene uncertain. The V gene lost 3 bases and the J gene lost 2 bases, with 9 bases spanning the gap. Germline lookup yields CDR1 KGHSH and CDR2 LQKENI. The CDR3 length is 14 residues. CDR3 in DNA: TGTGCCAGCTCACCTGTCTATCCCACAGATACGCAGTATTTT. This gives the protein CASSPVYPTDTQYF.

This clone occurred once. The rearrangement links TRBV6-5 to TRBJ1-2; D unresolved. The germline V gene encodes CDR1 MNHEY and CDR2 SVGAGI. Deletions cut 0 bases from V and 5 bases from J, with 13 bases between. The CDR3 has 15 residues. The CDR3 nucleotides are TGTGCCAGCAGTTACTCCGGACTTATACCGTATGGCTACACCTTC. It is translated as CASSYSGLIPYGYTF.

The V call is TRBV6-5, the J call TRBJ1-4; 10 nucleotides align to TRBD1. CDR3 length: 15 residues. V dropped 4 bases and J dropped 10; count of bases not matched to a gene: 9. Germline V gene lookup returns CDR1 MNHEY and CDR2 SVGAGI. CDR3 loop: CASSSGTGEVRKLFF. The CDR3 DNA is TGTGCCAGCAGTTCCGGGACAGGGGAGGTTAGAAAACTGTTTTTT.

The chain has TRBV4-3 and TRBJ1-5; TRBD1 aligns across 10 bases. Unmatched junction bases numbered 13, after V lost 0 bases and J lost 2 bases. The germline gives CDR1 LGHNA, CDR2 YSLEER. The CDR3 extends over 20 amino acids. The CDR3 is CASSQDSWPYGTGGNQPQHF. DNA of the CDR3: TGCGCCAGCAGCCAAGATTCATGGCCGTACGGGACAGGGGGCAATCAGCCCCAGCATTTT.

The V and J genes are TRBV7-9 and TRBJ2-2, with 9 bases that match TRBD1. The CDR3 length is 16 residues. Germline CDR1 is SEHNR and CDR2 is FQNEAQ (reference sequence). V lost 5 bases and J lost 4; bases outside the gene matches: 8. The CDR3 protein is CASSTRTGVGTGELFF. The CDR3 DNA reads as TGTGCCAGCAGCACCCGGACAGGGGTTGGCACCGGGGAGCTGTTTTTT.

The chain has TRBV7-2 and TRBJ2-4, with 14 bases fitting TRBD2. There are 18 residues in the CDR3. V shed 0 bases and J 4 bases; nucleotides not matched to a gene: 5. CDR1 is SGHTA, CDR2 FQGNSA, per germline. The CDR3 bases are TGTGCCAGCAGCTTAGCGGGACTAGCGGGAGTAGGTAAAAACATTCAGTACTTC. Its translation: CASSLAGLAGVGKNIQYF.

The V gene is TRBV10-2, the J gene TRBJ2-2; 9 nucleotides match TRBD1. This CDR3 spans 15 amino acids. Unmatched junction bases numbered 5, after V lost 5 bases and J lost 4 bases. The germline gives CDR1 WSHSY, CDR2 SAAADI. CDR3 sequence (DNA): TGCGCCAGCAGTACGGGACAGGGCTTCACCGGGGAGCTGTTTTTT. Amino acids: CASSTGQGFTGELFF.

A few counts support this clone. This chain links TRBV23-1 with TRBJ1-3, with TRBD1 identical over 9 bases. TRBV23-1 carries the ORF label, with uncertain function. J was trimmed by 6 bases and V by 8 bases; bases with no gene match: 11. The CDR3 runs to 15 residues. CDR3: CASRIIRDRVNTIYF. The CDR3 DNA reads TGCGCCAGCCGCATAATCCGGGACAGGGTAAACACCATATATTTT.

V is TRBV6-2 or TRBV6-3 and J is TRBJ2-1; the D gene is possibly TRBD1 (6 bases). The CDR3 runs to 15 residues. The germline V gene has CDR1 MNHEY and CDR2 SVGEGT. V lost 0 bases and J 2 bases, leaving 8 bases between the germline ends. CDR3 residues: CASSYSDRPYNEQFF. For the CDR3, the DNA is TGTGCCAGCAGTTACTCGGACAGACCCTACAATGAGCAGTTCTTC.

This clone was seen a single time. The chain employs TRBV7-3 and TRBJ2-3; perhaps TRBD2 as D (6 bases). V dropped 5 bases and J dropped 4 bases, with 16 bases sitting between them. This CDR3 is built from 15 residues. CDR1 SGHTA and CDR2 FQGTGA come from the germline V gene. CDR3 bases: TGTGCCAGCAGCAGGGGACTGCCGGGTTCAGATACGCAGTATTTT. Translated: CASSRGLPGSDTQYF.

The chain uses TRBV18 and TRBJ1-2; D uncertain. With 3 bases removed from V and 0 bases from J, the gap between germline ends came to 11 bases. Germline V gives CDR1 KGHSH, CDR2 LQKENI. The CDR3 sequence is 15 residues long. Written as DNA, the CDR3 is TGTGCCAGCTCACCCGATGCCTTAGCTAACTATGGCTACACCTTC. As protein: CASSPDALANYGYTF.

The V and J genes are TRBV5-1 and TRBJ2-7; 8 nucleotides line up with TRBD1. From germline, CDR1 is SGHRS and CDR2 YFSETQ. V shed 5 bases and J 5 bases; nucleotides not matched to a gene: 15. The CDR3 has 16 residues. CDR3 loop: CASRFTQGIQGDEQYF. The CDR3 nucleotides are TGCGCCAGCAGATTCACCCAGGGGATACAGGGGGACGAGCAGTACTTC. Supplemented by reference TRBV5-1 and TRBJ2-7, the full variable domain reads KAGVTQTPRYLIKTRGQQVTLSCSPISGHRSVSWYQQTPGQGLQFLFEYFSETQRNKGNFPGRFSGRQFSNSRSEMNVSTLELGDSALYLCASRFTQGIQGDEQYFGPGTRLTVT.

The J gene is TRBJ2-1, the V gene TRBV6-5; D remains unclear. This CDR3 has 13 residues. Germline V lookup: CDR1 MNHEY, CDR2 SVGAGI. The germline V and J ends were trimmed by 6 bases and 5 bases, with 11 bases remaining between them. The CDR3 DNA follows: TGTGCCAGCAGCCTAAACGTTGACAATGAGCAGTTCTTC. It is translated as CASSLNVDNEQFF.

This chain uses TRBV5-6 with TRBJ2-6, with no clear D. V lost 4 bases and J lost 0, with 11 bases in between. This CDR3 contains 16 residues. Germline CDR1 SGHDT, CDR2 YYEEEE. The CDR3 bases are TGTGCCAGCAGCACCAGGTTAGGCTCTGGGGCCAACGTCCTGACTTTC. This sequence encodes CASSTRLGSGANVLTF.

The table lists this clone with a count of one. The V call is TRBV24-1, the J call TRBJ2-3; maybe TRBD2 (7 bases). Per germline, CDR1 KGHDR and CDR2 SFDVKD. This CDR3 is built from 16 residues. Trimming stripped 3 bases from V and 0 bases from J, with 12 bases between. The CDR3 protein is CATSDAGAESTDTQYF. The CDR3 coding sequence is TGTGCCACCAGTGATGCGGGGGCGGAAAGCACAGATACGCAGTATTTT.

CDR3 coding DNA: TGTGCCAGCAGCGTTGTCCAGGCCCCAAACTATGGCTACACCTTC. Its protein product is CASSVVQAPNYGYTF. The gene calls are TRBV9 and TRBJ1-2, with D unresolved. The CDR3 is 15 residues long. Germline V gene lookup returns CDR1 SGDLS and CDR2 YYNGEE. V lost 2 bases, J lost 2 bases, and 13 bases lay in between.

This clone has a single count. This rearrangement joins TRBV5-4 to TRBJ2-3; D is possibly TRBD1 (5 bases). The V gene lost 4 bases and the J gene lost 5 bases, with 26 bases spanning the gap. Germline CDR1 SGHNT, CDR2 YYREEE (reference sequence). The CDR3 covers 18 residues. The DNA of the CDR3 is TGTGCCAGCAGCGCGGACCTCCGGGCCTACCTAGGGGAAGATACGCAGTATTTT. Protein sequence: CASSADLRAYLGEDTQYF.

The V and J genes are TRBV7-2 and TRBJ2-2; the match to TRBD1 covers 10 bases. CDR1 is SGHTA, CDR2 FQGNSA, per germline. The CDR3 runs to 14 residues. V dropped 6 bases and J dropped 7; count of bases not matched to a gene: 5. The CDR3: CASRLGQGFGELFF. Written as DNA, the CDR3 is TGTGCCAGCAGGCTGGGACAGGGGTTCGGGGAGCTGTTTTTT.

The V and J genes are TRBV6-5 and TRBJ2-2; D remains unclear. V was cut by 0 bases and J by 0 bases, with 8 bases left in between. Germline CDR1 and CDR2: MNHEY and SVGAGI. The length of the CDR3 is 16 residues. Here the CDR3 reads CASSYSATSNTGELFF. In nucleotides, the CDR3 is TGTGCCAGCAGTTACTCTGCGACTTCGAACACCGGGGAGCTGTTTTTT.

The chain couples TRBV4-2 to TRBJ1-4, with TRBD1 as a possible D gene (6 bases). The V gene's germline CDR1 is LGHNA and CDR2 YNFKEQ. The CDR3 spans 15 residues. V was trimmed by 1 base and J by 4 bases, leaving 10 bases between them. The CDR3 nucleotides read TGTGCCAGCAGCCAAGGGACAGACAATAATGAAAAACTGTTTTTT. Protein: CASSQGTDNNEKLFF.

This clone was seen once. V is TRBV5-1 and J is TRBJ1-1; TRBD1 matches at 7 bases. The CDR3 is 14 amino acids. The trim removed 5 bases at V and 4 bases at J, leaving 8 bases unmatched. Germline CDR1 and CDR2: SGHRS and YFSETQ. The CDR3 loop reads CASRNTGVGTEAFF. Here the CDR3 DNA reads TGCGCCAGCAGAAACACAGGGGTCGGCACTGAAGCTTTCTTT.

The V and J genes are TRBV2 and TRBJ1-2; the D gene is possibly TRBD1 (6 bases). Trimming pared 1 base from V and 5 bases from J, leaving 11 bases between. The germline CDR1 and CDR2 sequences are SNHLY and FYNNEI. The CDR3 extends over 14 amino acids. CDR3 protein: CASSEEQGWYGYTF. The DNA of the CDR3 is TGTGCCAGCAGTGAAGAACAGGGCTGGTATGGCTACACCTTC.

The gene calls are TRBV6-5 and TRBJ1-2, with D perhaps matching TRBD1 (6 bases). The CDR3 consists of 12 residues. V was clipped by 6 bases and J by 6 bases, with 11 bases between them. CDR1 MNHEY and CDR2 SVGAGI come from the germline V gene. The CDR3 loop reads CASSPGAHGYTF. CDR3 nucleotides: TGTGCCAGCAGCCCAGGGGCCCATGGCTACACCTTC.